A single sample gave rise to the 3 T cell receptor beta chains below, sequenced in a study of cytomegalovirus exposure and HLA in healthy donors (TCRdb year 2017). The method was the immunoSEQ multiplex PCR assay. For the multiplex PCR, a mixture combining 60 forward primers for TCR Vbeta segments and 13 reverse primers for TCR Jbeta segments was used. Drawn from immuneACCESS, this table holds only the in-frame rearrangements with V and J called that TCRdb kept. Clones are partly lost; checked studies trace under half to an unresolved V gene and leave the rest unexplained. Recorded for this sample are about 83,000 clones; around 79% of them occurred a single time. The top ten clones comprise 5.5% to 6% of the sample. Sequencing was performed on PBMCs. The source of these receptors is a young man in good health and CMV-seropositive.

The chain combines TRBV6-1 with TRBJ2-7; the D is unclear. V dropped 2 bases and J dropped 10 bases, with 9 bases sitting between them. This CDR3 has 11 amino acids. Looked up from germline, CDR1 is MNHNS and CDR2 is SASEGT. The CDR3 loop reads CASSEISSQYF. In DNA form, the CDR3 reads TGTGCCAGCAGTGAAATTAGCAGCCAGTACTTC.

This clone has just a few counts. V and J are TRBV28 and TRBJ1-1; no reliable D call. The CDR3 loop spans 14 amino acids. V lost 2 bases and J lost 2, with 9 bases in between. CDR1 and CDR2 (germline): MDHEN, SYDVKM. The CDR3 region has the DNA TGTGCCAGCAGTTTAACCAGTCACAACACTGAAGCTTTCTTT. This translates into CASSLTSHNTEAFF.

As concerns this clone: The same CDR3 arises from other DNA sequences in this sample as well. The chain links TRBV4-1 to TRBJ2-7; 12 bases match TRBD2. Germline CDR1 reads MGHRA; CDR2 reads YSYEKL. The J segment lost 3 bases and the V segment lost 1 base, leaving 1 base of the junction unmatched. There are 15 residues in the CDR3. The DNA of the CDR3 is TGCGCCAGCAGCCAAGGACTAGCGGGGGTCTACGAGCAGTACTTC. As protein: CASSQGLAGVYEQYF.